One and the same sample provided the 8 T cell receptor beta chains below, sequenced in a study of Ad26.COV2.S vaccination and SARS-CoV-2 variants (dated by TCRdb to the early 2020s). The method was the immunoSEQ multiplex PCR assay. In its TCRdb copy, this immuneACCESS table keeps in-frame sequences only and misses some clones. Where compared with another copy, unresolved V genes explain less than half of these, and the others have no known cause. This sample is represented by 500,000 or so clones; approximately 90% of them were singletons. The ten top clones hold 10% to 15% of the sample. The treatment or condition label on this specimen signifies: approximately 18 received Ad26.COV2.S at low or high dose, single or two shots; five or six received placebo; per-sample allocation not given. Repertoires of vaccine and placebo recipients were sequenced from samples taken on day 63 after the first injection.

The material was peripheral blood, obtained in a trial of Ad26.COV2.S vaccine versus placebo. Receptors were obtained from a person between 18 and 59 years old who received the Ad26.COV2.S COVID-19 vaccine or a placebo.

V and J are TRBV6-1 and TRBJ2-1; 13 bases are a match to TRBD2. From germline, CDR1 is MNHNS and CDR2 SASEGT. V trimming: 4 bases; J trimming: 8 bases; junction bases outside the gene matches: 8. The CDR3 is 16 residues long. The CDR3 loop is CASSGPGLAGLYEQFF. The CDR3, as DNA: TGTGCCAGCAGTGGTCCGGGACTAGCGGGACTTTATGAGCAGTTCTTC.

V usage is TRBV6-2 or TRBV6-3 and J usage is TRBJ1-1; 9 bases map to TRBD1. With V trimmed by 5 bases and J by 1 base, 5 bases remained unmatched. The germline V gene encodes CDR1 MNHEY and CDR2 SVGEGT. CDR3 length equals 15 residues. CDR3 sequence (DNA): TGTGCCAGCAGTAACCCGACAGGGGGGAACACTGAAGCTTTCTTT. It specifies CASSNPTGGNTEAFF.

The chain employs TRBV28 and TRBJ2-3; 7 nucleotides match TRBD2. J gave up 0 bases and V 3 bases, and 3 bases lay outside the gene matches. Germline assignment: CDR1 MDHEN and CDR2 SYDVKM. The CDR3 sequence is 15 residues long. CDR3 region: CASSFSGGSTDTQYF. In DNA form, the CDR3 reads TGTGCCAGCAGTTTTTCGGGAGGTAGCACAGATACGCAGTATTTT.

The rearrangement links TRBV5-1 to TRBJ1-5, with 7 positions matching TRBD1. The CDR3 covers 15 residues. Germline-derived CDR1 and CDR2 are SGHRS and YFSETQ. V lost 0 bases to trimming and J lost 4 bases; unmatched junction nucleotides: 4. The CDR3 spells CASSLAGTENQPQHF. In DNA, the CDR3 is TGCGCCAGCAGCTTGGCCGGGACAGAGAATCAGCCCCAGCATTTT.

The chain employs TRBV15 and TRBJ1-1, with a possible D match to TRBD1 (6 bases). The CDR3 totals 15 residues. In germline, CDR1 is LNHNV, CDR2 YYDKDF (reference sequence). Trimming shortened V by 5 bases and J by 1 base, and 14 bases separated the two germline ends. The CDR3 coding sequence is TGTGCCACCAGCCGGAGACAGGTAGGGAACACTGAAGCTTTCTTT. This translates into CATSRRQVGNTEAFF. Full variable domain (remainder filled in from reference TRBV15 and TRBJ1-1): DAMVIQNPRYQVTQFGKPVTLSCSQTLNHNVMYWYQQKSSQAPKLLFHYYDKDFNNEADTPDNFQSRRPNTSFCFLDIRSPGLGDTAMYLCATSRRQVGNTEAFFGQGTRLTVV.

The rearrangement links TRBV30 to TRBJ1-1; D is perhaps TRBD1 (5 bases). The CDR3 runs to 13 residues. In germline, CDR1 is GTSNPN, CDR2 SVGIG (reference sequence). V lost 7 bases and J lost 1, with 13 bases in between. CDR3 loop: CALAQGGNTEAFF. CDR3 sequence (DNA): TGTGCCTTAGCCCAGGGAGGGAACACTGAAGCTTTCTTT. Full variable domain (outside the CDR3, taken from reference TRBV30 and TRBJ1-1): SQTIHQWPATLVQPVGSPLSLECTVEGTSNPNLYWYRQAAGRGLQLLFYSVGIGQISSEVPQNLSASRPQDRQFILSSKKLLLSDSGFYLCALAQGGNTEAFFGQGTRLTVV.

This clone was counted only a few times. The CDR3 DNA sequence: TGTGCCAGCAGCCAAGGGGCAGGGGTGAACACCGGGGAGCTGTTTTTT. It yields the protein CASSQGAGVNTGELFF. V and J are TRBV14 and TRBJ2-2, with a weak D call TRBD1 (6 bases). The germline V and J ends were trimmed by 1 base and 1 base, with 10 bases remaining between them. CDR3 length equals 16 residues. Germline assignment: CDR1 SGHDN and CDR2 FVKESK.

J is TRBJ2-1 and V is TRBV11-2, with 13 bases fitting TRBD2. The CDR3 length is 16 residues. Per the germline V gene, CDR1 is SGHAT and CDR2 is FQNNGV. Trimming at V came to 0 bases and at J to 9 bases, leaving 5 bases not matched to a gene. In DNA, the CDR3 is TGTGCCAGCAGCTTAGATAGGACTAGCGGGAGAGGTGAGCAGTTCTTC. Its protein product is CASSLDRTSGRGEQFF.